Listed here are 15 T cell receptor beta chains from one sample, sequenced in a study of regulatory dendritic cells for organ transplantation. Data came from immunoSEQ multiplex PCR; TCRdb stores just in-frame clones and leaves some out. Among about 34,000 clones listed, about 89% were seen once. The sequencing sample was made of naive CD4+ T cells from blood. Noted subset: CD45RA+ naive T cells. Source of these receptors: a human donor in good health.

This chain links TRBV12-5 with TRBJ2-3; 8 bases line up with TRBD1. J gave up 8 bases and V 2 bases, and 9 bases lay outside the gene matches. Germline CDR1 is LGHNT and CDR2 is FRNRAP. The CDR3 runs 15 residues. CDR3 DNA sequence: TGTGCTAGTGGTTTGACGGGACAGGCGGCGGGTACGCAGTATTTT. Its translation: CASGLTGQAAGTQYF.

V gene TRBV7-9 combines with J gene TRBJ2-5; 10 nucleotides line up with TRBD2. The CDR3 is made up of 16 amino acids. Germline trimming cut 0 bases from V and 4 bases from J; bases unmatched to any gene: 5. Germline V CDR1 and CDR2: SEHNR, FQNEAQ (reference sequence). CDR3 protein: CASSLAQASGGETQYF. CDR3 DNA sequence: TGTGCCAGCAGCTTAGCGCAGGCTAGCGGGGGAGAGACCCAGTACTTC.

The chain joins TRBV27 to TRBJ2-7; 9 positions match TRBD2. Germline V lookup: CDR1 MNHEY, CDR2 SMNVEV (reference sequence). With V trimmed by 7 bases and J by 0 bases, 7 bases remained unmatched. The CDR3 covers 15 residues. The CDR3 here is CASTSSGMSSYEQYF. CDR3 nucleotide sequence: TGTGCCAGCACCTCTAGCGGGATGAGCTCCTACGAGCAGTACTTC.

In this sample, this clone turned up once. The chain carries TRBV29-1 and TRBJ2-7, with 7 bases identical to TRBD2. Germline V gene sequence: CDR1 SQVTM, CDR2 ANQGSEA. The CDR3 sequence is 17 residues long. J lost 0 bases, V lost 2 bases, and 13 bases had no gene match. CDR3 region: CSVERADRGGPSYEQYF. The CDR3, as DNA: TGCAGCGTTGAAAGGGCCGATCGCGGGGGTCCCTCCTACGAGCAGTACTTC.

The CDR3 loop reads CASPDSSYNEQFF. As DNA, the CDR3 is TGTGCCAGCCCGGACTCCTCCTACAATGAGCAGTTCTTC. The rearrangement uses TRBV10-3 and TRBJ2-1; D is perhaps TRBD2 (5 bases). Germline V lookup: CDR1 ENHRY, CDR2 SYGVKD. This CDR3 is built from 13 residues. Between the trimmed V and J ends, which lost 10 bases and 0 bases, there was a span of 10 bases.

As regards this clone: Other DNA sequences within the sample encode an identical CDR3. The chain links TRBV6-1 to TRBJ2-7; D is perhaps TRBD2 (7 bases). Germline-derived CDR1 and CDR2 are MNHNS and SASEGT. This CDR3 region has 16 residues. Trimming removed 3 bases from V and 6 bases from J, with 21 bases in between. In DNA, the CDR3 is TGTGCCAGCAGTGACGGAGGGGGGGGCGCAGCTCTCGAGCAGTACTTC. Protein sequence: CASSDGGGGAALEQYF.

The V gene is TRBV27, the J gene TRBJ2-1; TRBD2 aligns across 9 bases. This CDR3 has 15 amino acids. The trim removed 0 bases at V and 7 bases at J, leaving 4 bases unmatched. CDR1 is MNHEY, CDR2 SMNVEV, per germline (reference sequence). The CDR3 loop is CASSLSRLAGNEQFF. The DNA for the CDR3 is TGTGCCAGCAGTTTATCGCGGCTAGCGGGAAATGAGCAGTTCTTC.

This clone was seen a single time. This chain joins TRBV28 and TRBJ1-3; D is unresolved. Trimming stripped 10 bases from V and 4 bases from J, with 14 bases between. Looked up from germline, CDR1 is MDHEN and CDR2 is SYDVKM. The CDR3 length is 13 residues. This chain's CDR3 is CATRYRTGNTIYF. Written as DNA, the CDR3 is TGTGCCACCCGGTATCGGACGGGAAACACCATATATTTT.

The table lists this clone with a count of one. V gene TRBV15 combines with J gene TRBJ2-3, with D unresolved. The V gene lost 0 bases and the J gene lost 0 bases, with 10 bases spanning the gap. This CDR3 comprises 16 residues. Germline CDR1 LNHNV, CDR2 YYDKDF (reference sequence). CDR3 loop: CATSREWRPSTDTQYF. CDR3 coding DNA: TGTGCCACCAGCAGAGAATGGCGACCTAGCACAGATACGCAGTATTTT.

The V and J genes are TRBV4-3 and TRBJ1-6, with D perhaps TRBD1 (5 bases). V was clipped by 5 bases and J by 5 bases, with 10 bases between them. The CDR3 is 14 amino acids. Germline-derived CDR1 and CDR2 are LGHNA and YSLEER. CDR3 bases: TGCGCCAGCAGCTGGGGGTACGATAATTCACCCCTCCACTTT. Protein: CASSWGYDNSPLHF.

The chain is built from TRBV7-2 and TRBJ2-2; 12 positions match TRBD2. After removal of 4 bases from V and 4 bases from J, the junction contained 1 base not matched to a gene. Germline lookup yields CDR1 SGHTA and CDR2 FQGNSA. CDR3 length: 15 amino acids. This chain's CDR3 is CASSSTSGSTGELFF. CDR3 nucleotide sequence: TGTGCCAGCAGCTCGACTAGCGGGAGCACCGGGGAGCTGTTTTTT.

This rearrangement joins TRBV9 to TRBJ1-1, with unresolved D. Trimming removed 0 bases from V and 0 bases from J, with 12 bases in between. The CDR3 loop spans 16 amino acids. The V gene's germline CDR1 is SGDLS and CDR2 YYNGEE. The CDR3 coding sequence is TGTGCCAGCAGCGTAGTTCCCGGGAGAATGAACACTGAAGCTTTCTTT. This codes for CASSVVPGRMNTEAFF.

V usage is TRBV25-1 and J usage is TRBJ2-5; 8 bases match TRBD2. Per the germline V gene, CDR1 is MGHDK and CDR2 is SYGVNS. This CDR3 has 16 residues. Losses at the gene ends were 3 bases for V and 2 bases for J; bases not matched to a gene: 8. DNA of the CDR3: TGTGCCAGCAGTGAGCGCGGGGGGCCATCACAAGAGACCCAGTACTTC. This gives the protein CASSERGGPSQETQYF.

The V gene is TRBV4-3, the J gene TRBJ1-2; no clear D gene. In germline, CDR1 is LGHNA, CDR2 YSLEER. V was clipped by 1 base and J by 6 bases, with 15 bases between them. CDR3 length: 15 residues. Here the CDR3 reads CASSQVKARFNGYTF. CDR3 DNA: TGCGCCAGCAGCCAAGTCAAGGCGAGGTTCAATGGCTACACCTTC.

The chain couples TRBV19 to TRBJ1-1, with D possibly TRBD1 on 5 matching bases. Germline V gives CDR1 LNHDA, CDR2 SQIVND (reference sequence). There are 19 residues in the CDR3. Deletions cut 4 bases from V and 3 bases from J, with 27 bases between. The DNA of the CDR3 is TGTGCCAGTAGTAGGAGAGGAACCACGAACCGGGACGGGGACACTGAAGCTTTCTTT. Amino acids: CASSRRGTTNRDGDTEAFF.